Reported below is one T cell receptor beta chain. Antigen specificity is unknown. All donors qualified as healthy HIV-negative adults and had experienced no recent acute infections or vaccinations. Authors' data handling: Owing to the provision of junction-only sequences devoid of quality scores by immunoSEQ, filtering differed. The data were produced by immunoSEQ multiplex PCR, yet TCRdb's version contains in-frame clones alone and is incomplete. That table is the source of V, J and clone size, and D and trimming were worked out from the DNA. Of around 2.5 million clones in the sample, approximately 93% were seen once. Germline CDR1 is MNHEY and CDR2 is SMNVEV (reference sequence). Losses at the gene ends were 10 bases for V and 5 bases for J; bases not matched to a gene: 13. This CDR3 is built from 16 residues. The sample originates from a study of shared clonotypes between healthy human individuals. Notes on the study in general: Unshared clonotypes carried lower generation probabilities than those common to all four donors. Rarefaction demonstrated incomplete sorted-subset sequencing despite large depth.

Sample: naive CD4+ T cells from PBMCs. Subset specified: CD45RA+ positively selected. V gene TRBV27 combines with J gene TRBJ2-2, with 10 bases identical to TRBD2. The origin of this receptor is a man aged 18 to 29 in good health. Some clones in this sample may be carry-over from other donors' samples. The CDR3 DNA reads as TGTGCCACCTCCGATAGCGGGAGGAGTCGAACCGGGGAGCTGTTTTTT. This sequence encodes CATSDSGRSRTGELFF.